This T cell receptor (beta chain) appears in the sequencing data of a study of blood T cell repertoires in COVID-19. At the level of the study: Spain, Italy and the United States supplied samples that represented acute and convalescent COVID-19. Sample material is recorded as cDNA or gDNA derived from T cells, B-cell-depleted T cells, or PBMCs.

V was pared by 3 bases and J by 2 bases, with 15 bases between. The germline V gene has CDR1 SGDLS and CDR2 YYNGEE. This CDR3 spans 16 amino acids. In the original workflow: The assay estimated nucleated cells by amplifying reference gene primers. Here immunoSEQ multiplex PCR was the method, and the copy in TCRdb shows in-frame clones only, minus some. V and J calls and clone size come straight from that table; D and trimming were deduced from the DNA. The repertoire consists of a few hundred thousand clones, with about nine tenths occurring once and the leading ten covering approximately 0.85%. This receptor was obtained from a middle-aged woman who had recovered from COVID-19. Specimen: peripheral blood. The chain employs TRBV9 and TRBJ2-1, with D maybe TRBD2 (5 bases). CDR3 nucleotide sequence: TGTGCCAGCAGCGCCTCAGCGGAAACCACCTACAATGAGCAGTTCTTC. Its translation is CASSASAETTYNEQFF.